This paragraph covers one TCR beta chain sequence. Its antigen is not identified. Sorts performed in triplicate captured 300,000 cells each from every CD8+ T cell subset. Preparation of TRB cDNA libraries relied on 5' RACE carrying UMI labels. With the 5' RACE reads reprocessed, TCRdb shows one record per CDR3 protein and no DNA. Its table records roughly 59,000 distinct CDR3 sequences. The data belong to a study of CXCR3-negative and CXCR3-positive naive CD8 T cells. CDR3 length equals 15 residues. CDR1 SQVTM and CDR2 ANQGSEA come from the germline V gene. Findings and caveats of the study: TRB CDR3s of CXCR3-positive naive cells were more hydrophobic than those of CXCR3-negative naive cells. Researchers report CXCR3 expression partially decreased after cryopreservation, with fresh PBMCs used in most assays. TCR strength was inferred from TRB CDR3 properties, while surface CD5 was comparable between naive subsets.

The chain has TRBV29-1 and TRBJ1-5; TCRdb lists TRBD1, though no DNA is available to test this call. The sequence came from a human donor in good health. Some clones in this sample may be carry-over from other donors' samples. The specimen was naive CXCR3+ CD8+ T cells from blood. Specified subset: CD45RO-CCR7+CD27+CD95- naive CD8+ T cells expressing CXCR3 (TNR3+). The CDR3: CSVEMGAGDNQPQHF. The full variable domain, with the rest looked up from reference TRBV29-1 and TRBJ1-5, is SAVISQKPSRDICQRGTSLTIQCQVDSQVTMMFWYRQQPGQSLTLIATANQGSEATYESGFVIDKFPISRPNLTFSTLTVSNMSPEDSSIYLCSVEMGAGDNQPQHFGDGTRLSIL.